The present TCR beta chain was sequenced within a study of regulatory T cells in long-lasting Graves disease. Study-level points and caveats: Newly diagnosed disease favored TRBV20-1 and TRBJ2-1 over persistent disease.

iRepertoire HTBI primers and Arm-PCR of CDR3 regions built TCR beta libraries. Each CDR3 protein is one row after TCRdb ran MiXCR on the multiplex PCR reads. This table has 500,000 or so distinct CDR3 sequences, about 15% appearing once. This sample's time point: newly diagnosed GD, antithyroid drugs for less than 3 months. Researchers made the TCR library from RNA that was extracted from PBMCs. This CDR3 contains 17 residues. Germline V CDR1 and CDR2: SGHAT, FQNNGV. V dropped 1 base and J dropped 1; count of bases not matched to a gene: 6. This clonotype came up many times. As yet, its antigen is unknown. This same sample was also taken into another study, of T cells in Graves' hyperthyroidism and ophthalmopathy. That work contributes: Ophthalmopathy stood apart from stable hyperthyroidism in a 13 V-J model.

This sequence originates from a woman aged 45-65 years with Graves disease. The sample in question was peripheral blood mononuclear cells (PBMCs), obtained at new diagnosis, from a patient treated with antithyroid drugs. The V call is TRBV11-2, the J call TRBJ2-5, with 10 nucleotides matching TRBD2. The CDR3 sequence: CASSLGLAGEGQETQYF. In nucleotides, the CDR3 is TGTGCCAGCAGCTTAGGCCTAGCGGGAGAGGGCCAAGAGACCCAGTACTTC.